The present T cell receptor (beta chain) was sequenced within a study of blood T cell repertoires in COVID-19. Study information: Acute and convalescent COVID-19 specimens originated in the United States, Italy and Spain. T cells, B-cell-depleted T cells, or PBMCs provided the cDNA or gDNA that served as material.

The CDR3 contains 13 residues. Germline V CDR1 and CDR2: ENHRY, SYGVKD. Germline trimming cut 8 bases from V and 3 bases from J; bases unmatched to any gene: 6. Original processing notes: Researchers report that nucleated cell counts were estimated from reference gene primer amplification. Measured with immunoSEQ multiplex PCR; TCRdb has only the in-frame clones, and not every one. V, J and clone size were drawn from that table, and D and trimming were deduced from the DNA. The data contain fewer than 200,000 clones, roughly 87% of them singletons. This clone was seen a handful of times. The receptor's source is a man aged 18 to 35 who had recovered from COVID-19. Specimen: peripheral blood. The genes are TRBV10-3 and TRBJ1-2, with 7 bases lining up with TRBD1. CDR3 in amino acids: CAIGGQGDYGYTF. Here the CDR3 DNA reads TGTGCCATCGGCGGGCAGGGGGACTATGGCTACACCTTC.